These 21 T cell receptor beta chains share one sample of origin, sequenced in a study of blood T cell repertoires in COVID-19. Generated by immunoSEQ multiplex PCR, the TCRdb table keeps only in-frame clones and is missing some. The data show roughly 23,000 clones, 85% to 95% seen once. The sample was peripheral blood. These receptors all stem from a woman in her 50s with active COVID-19.

This rearrangement joins TRBV7-9 to TRBJ1-2; the D is unclear. The V end lost 1 base, the J end lost 4 bases, and 13 bases lay between the germline ends. CDR1 is SEHNR, CDR2 FQNEAQ, per germline (reference sequence). This CDR3 contains 15 residues. CDR3 residues: CASSLGASPIYGYTF. The CDR3 bases are TGTGCCAGCAGCTTAGGGGCGTCACCCATCTATGGCTACACCTTC.

This CDR3 is CASSLHRRQPTLDTQYF. The CDR3 DNA follows: TGTGCCAGCAGCCTCCACAGGAGACAGCCGACCCTAGATACGCAGTATTTT. J is TRBJ2-3 and V is TRBV14, with D maybe TRBD1 (5 bases). CDR3 length: 17 amino acids. Per germline, CDR1 SGHDN and CDR2 FVKESK. The V and J ends lost 4 bases and 5 bases respectively, with 22 bases between them.

The chain couples TRBV19 to TRBJ2-5; D is perhaps TRBD1 (6 bases). Germline V gives CDR1 LNHDA, CDR2 SQIVND (reference sequence). The CDR3 length is 16 residues. V was pared by 5 bases and J by 3 bases, with 19 bases between. The CDR3 DNA reads as TGTGCCAGTAGTGTCTCACAGGGCTGGCGAAAAGAGACCCAGTACTTC. Protein: CASSVSQGWRKETQYF.

As concerns this clone: This CDR3 is also generated by other DNA sequences in the sample. The chain joins TRBV7-9 to TRBJ1-3; D gene ambiguous. Trimming removed 0 bases from V and 0 bases from J, with 6 bases in between. CDR1 and CDR2 from the germline V gene are SEHNR and FQNEAQ (reference sequence). The CDR3 has 15 amino acids. CDR3 nucleotides: TGTGCCAGCAGCTTAGCTGGGCTCTCTGGAAACACCATATATTTT. Translation gives CASSLAGLSGNTIYF.

The rearrangement links TRBV28 to TRBJ2-7, with 13 positions matching TRBD2. This CDR3 has 17 residues. Germline V CDR1 and CDR2: MDHEN, SYDVKM. The trim removed 8 bases at V and 2 bases at J, leaving 12 bases unmatched. CDR3 loop: CASGTGLAGPRAYEQYF. The CDR3 bases are TGTGCCAGCGGCACGGGACTAGCGGGACCTAGGGCCTACGAGCAGTACTTC.

The gene calls are TRBV28 and TRBJ1-2; maybe TRBD1 (5 bases). V shed 2 bases and J shed 0 bases, with 13 bases lying between them. The V gene's germline CDR1 is MDHEN and CDR2 SYDVKM. This CDR3 region has 16 residues. The CDR3 protein is CASSLVGAQANYGYTF. DNA of the CDR3: TGTGCCAGCAGTTTAGTAGGGGCCCAAGCTAACTATGGCTACACCTTC.

This chain connects TRBV19 to TRBJ2-7; D uncertain. The CDR3 length is 12 residues. Germline CDR1 reads LNHDA; CDR2 reads SQIVND (reference sequence). Trimming stripped 6 bases from V and 4 bases from J, with 10 bases between. The chain's CDR3 is CASSDNSYEQYF. In nucleotides, the CDR3 is TGTGCCAGTAGCGATAACAGTTACGAGCAGTACTTC.

This chain links TRBV10-1 with TRBJ2-1, with TRBD1 matching over 7 bases. CDR3 length equals 13 residues. Per germline, CDR1 WNHNN and CDR2 SYGVQD (reference sequence). V lost 6 bases and J lost 4; bases outside the gene matches: 3. In nucleotides, the CDR3 is TGCGCCAGCAGCGGGACAGAGTACAATGAGCAGTTCTTC. Amino acid sequence: CASSGTEYNEQFF.

V usage is TRBV20-1 and J usage is TRBJ2-7; D not resolved. The CDR3 is made up of 11 amino acids. Looked up from germline, CDR1 is DFQATT and CDR2 is SNEGSKA (reference sequence). V was clipped by 3 bases and J by 3 bases, with 6 bases between them. DNA of the CDR3: TGCAGTGCTAGGGCGGACTACGAGCAGTACGTC. This sequence encodes CSARADYEQYV.

The V and J genes are TRBV7-3 and TRBJ2-3; TRBD2 agrees at 8 bases. CDR1 is SGHTA and CDR2 is FQGTGA in the germline V gene. The CDR3 length is 18 residues. Trimming took 0 bases from V and 2 from J; bases not matched to a gene: 10. The CDR3 region has the DNA TGTGCCAGCAGCTTAACAGGGAAAACGGGGGGGCACACAGATACGCAGTATTTT. As protein: CASSLTGKTGGHTDTQYF. The entire variable domain, with the rest obtained from reference TRBV7-3 and TRBJ2-3, is as follows: GAGVSQTPSNKVTEKGKYVELRCDPISGHTALYWYRQSLGQGPEFLIYFQGTGAADDSGLPNDRFFAVRPEGSVSTLKIQRTERGDSAVYLCASSLTGKTGGHTDTQYFGPGTRLTVL.

V gene TRBV7-2 combines with J gene TRBJ1-1; no definite D call. The CDR3 covers 13 residues. CDR1 and CDR2 (germline): SGHTA, FQGNSA. Trimming took 3 bases from V and 1 from J, leaving 6 bases between them. CDR3 sequence (DNA): TGTGCCAGCAGCTTTTCAGAGAACACTGAAGCTTTCTTT. This gives the protein CASSFSENTEAFF.

The V and J genes are TRBV3-1 (or the pseudogene TRBV3-2) and TRBJ2-1; D may be TRBD2 (6 bases). The V and J ends lost 2 bases and 2 bases respectively, with 10 bases between them. This CDR3 has 15 residues. Germline V CDR1 and CDR2: LGHDT, YNNKEL (reference sequence). The CDR3 DNA sequence: TGTGCCAGCAGCCAAATTATAGCGGCCTACAATGAGCAGTTCTTC. It codes for CASSQIIAAYNEQFF.

The J gene is TRBJ2-2, the V gene TRBV19; tentatively, D is TRBD2 (5 bases). This CDR3 contains 15 residues. Germline values: CDR1 LNHDA, CDR2 SQIVND (reference sequence). Trimming took off 8 bases at V and 4 bases at J, with 17 bases between the two ends. The DNA of the CDR3 is TGTGCCAGTCGGGCAACTACACGGGGCACCGGGGAGCTGTTTTTT. Its protein product is CASRATTRGTGELFF.

The DNA of the CDR3 is TGTGCCAGCAGCTTAGGACCCCTGGGACAGGGGGACACTGAAGCTTTCTTT. Its translation: CASSLGPLGQGDTEAFF. The rearrangement joins TRBV7-3 to TRBJ1-1; 11 nucleotides agree with TRBD1. The V segment lost 2 bases and the J segment 3 bases; nucleotides outside the gene matches: 8. CDR1 and CDR2 from the germline V gene are SGHTA and FQGTGA. This CDR3 region has 17 residues.

This chain joins TRBV29-1 and TRBJ1-4; D remains ambiguous. The CDR3 runs 13 residues. Germline CDR1 and CDR2: SQVTM and ANQGSEA. Trimming pared 6 bases from V and 3 bases from J, leaving 11 bases between. In DNA form, the CDR3 reads TGCAGCGTCCTATGGGAGGCTAATGAAAAACTGTTTTTT. Translated, it gives CSVLWEANEKLFF.

The J gene is TRBJ2-7, the V gene TRBV20-1; 14 nucleotides align to TRBD2. Looked up from germline, CDR1 is DFQATT and CDR2 is SNEGSKA (reference sequence). This CDR3 has 15 residues. V trimming: 3 bases; J trimming: 9 bases; junction bases outside the gene matches: 10. CDR3 loop: CSASDPGLAGEGQYF. For the CDR3, the DNA is TGCAGTGCTAGTGACCCGGGACTAGCGGGAGAAGGGCAGTACTTC.

The CDR3 protein is CASSTKGAYGYTF. The CDR3 DNA sequence: TGTGCCAGCAGTACTAAGGGGGCCTATGGCTACACCTTC. This chain links TRBV6-5 with TRBJ1-2; TRBD1 agrees at 7 bases. Unmatched junction bases numbered 4, after V lost 5 bases and J lost 4 bases. This CDR3 comprises 13 residues. CDR1 and CDR2 (germline): MNHEY, SVGAGI.

The V call is TRBV5-1, the J call TRBJ1-1; 8 bases are shared with TRBD1. CDR3 length equals 15 residues. The germline V gene encodes CDR1 SGHRS and CDR2 YFSETQ. V dropped 0 bases and J dropped 3; count of bases not matched to a gene: 4. In DNA form, the CDR3 reads TGCGCCAGCAGCTTGGTTGCAGGGGGCGACACTGAAGCTTTCTTT. Amino acid sequence: CASSLVAGGDTEAFF.

The V and J genes are TRBV5-1 and TRBJ1-2; tentative D call: TRBD1 (6 bases). Trimming took 5 bases from V and 8 from J, leaving 13 bases between them. The CDR3 extends over 12 amino acids. Per germline, CDR1 SGHRS and CDR2 YFSETQ. DNA for the CDR3: TGCGCCAGCAGTACCGCAGGGGAAGGCTACACCTTC. The encoded protein is CASSTAGEGYTF.

The chain has TRBV2 and TRBJ2-1; D unresolved. The V and J ends lost 6 bases and 4 bases respectively, with 10 bases between them. CDR3 size: 13 residues. Germline CDR1 is SNHLY and CDR2 is FYNNEI. CDR3 sequence (DNA): TGTGCCAGCAGAACAGAAATATACAATGAGCAGTTCTTC. Translating gives CASRTEIYNEQFF.

The CDR3 here is CASSWGTGGNDGTFF. CDR3 sequence (DNA): TGCGCCAGCAGCTGGGGGACAGGGGGGAATGACGGAACTTTCTTT. This chain joins TRBV5-1 and TRBJ1-1; 11 nucleotides line up with TRBD1. CDR1 is SGHRS and CDR2 is YFSETQ in the germline V gene. The CDR3 length is 15 residues. V shed 3 bases, J shed 12 bases, and the junction held 13 bases outside the gene matches.